Listed below are T cell receptor beta chains from one sample, sequenced in a study of blood T cell repertoires in COVID-19. TCRdb's table, derived via immunoSEQ multiplex PCR, lists solely in-frame clones and lacks some. This repertoire shows 130,000 to 150,000 clones, around 84% found once; its top ten account for less than 50%. Specimen: peripheral blood. These TCRs come from a human donor in a cohort sampled during active COVID-19. Each CDR3 is given with its conserved first and last residue. A D gene is named only where the DNA matches it firmly. Rows give clone size only sometimes, using once, few, many, or a class for an expanded clone.

d_call	clone_size	j_call	v_call	cdr3_nt	cdr3_aa
TRBD1	NA	TRBJ2-7	TRBV28	TGTGCCAGCAGTCGCTCCGGGACAGGATCCTACGAGCAGTACTTC	CASSRSGTGSYEQYF
NA	NA	TRBJ2-4	TRBV5-6	TGTGCCAGCAGCCGACCCGGGGTTGGGGGGAACATTCAGTACTTC	CASSRPGVGGNIQYF
NA	NA	TRBJ2-1	TRBV2	TGTGCCAGCAATACCTACAATGAGCAGTTCTTC	CASNTYNEQFF
TRBD1	NA	TRBJ2-3	TRBV10-3	TGTGCCATCAGCGCAGGACAGGAAGATACGCAGTATTTT	CAISAGQEDTQYF
NA	NA	TRBJ2-2	TRBV27	TGTGCCAGCAGTCCCCCCCGGGCAGGGCAAGAAACCGGGGAGCTGTTTTTT	CASSPPRAGQETGELFF
TRBD2	NA	TRBJ2-5	TRBV6-5	TGTGCCAGCAGTTACGCGGGGACTAGCGGTAAAGAGACCCAGTACTTC	CASSYAGTSGKETQYF
NA	few	TRBJ1-1	TRBV9	TGTGCCAGCAGCGAGGGGGTCGAGACTGAAGCTTTCTTT	CASSEGVETEAFF
TRBD1	NA	TRBJ1-6	TRBV4-3	TGCGCCAGCAGCCAAGGGACAGGGGGCCTTAATTCACCCCTCCACTTT	CASSQGTGGLNSPLHF
NA	NA	TRBJ2-7	TRBV7-2	TGTGCCAGCAGCCTCTATTGGGGCCTGGGGAACGAGCAGTACTTC	CASSLYWGLGNEQYF
NA	NA	TRBJ2-5	TRBV7-3	TGTGCCAGCAGCCAGGGCGGACGAGAGACCCAGTACTTC	CASSQGGRETQYF
NA	NA	TRBJ2-7	TRBV5-1	TGCGCCAGCAGCTCCGGACCACAGGGCTACGAGCAGTACTTC	CASSSGPQGYEQYF
NA	once	TRBJ1-5	TRBV19	TGTGCCAGTAGTATAGAGGGGGCGGAAGGGCCCCAGCATTTT	CASSIEGAEGPQHF
TRBD1	NA	TRBJ1-2	TRBV10-1	TGCGCCAGCAGATCGGGACAGGGGGCGCCTAACTATGGCTACACCTTC	CASRSGQGAPNYGYTF
NA	NA	TRBJ2-5	TRBV5-1	TGCGCCAGCAGCTACATAGGGGTTGGGGAGACCCAGTACTTC	CASSYIGVGETQYF
NA	NA	TRBJ2-5	TRBV6-5	TGTGCCAGCAGTCCAGCGATCCAAGAGACCCAGTACTTC	CASSPAIQETQYF
NA	once	TRBJ1-5	TRBV24-1	TGTGCCACCAGTGACGGCTGGGCCCATCAGCCCCAGCATTTT	CATSDGWAHQPQHF
TRBD1	NA	TRBJ2-7	TRBV6-1	TGTGCCAGCAGTGAAAGGGGACAGGGCTTTCCCTACGAGCAGTACTTC	CASSERGQGFPYEQYF
NA	NA	TRBJ2-2	TRBV7-2	TGTGCCAGCAGCCCAGATCCGGAGAGGGCGAACACCGGGGAGCTGTTTTTT	CASSPDPERANTGELFF
TRBD1	NA	TRBJ1-6	TRBV7-8	TGTGCCAGCAGGCGGACAGGGTGGGATTCACCCCTCCACTTT	CASRRTGWDSPLHF
NA	NA	TRBJ1-1	TRBV19	TGTGCCAGTAATGAGGCGAACACTGAAGCTTTCTTT	CASNEANTEAFF
TRBD1	NA	TRBJ1-4	TRBV29-1	TGCAGCGCCTGGACAGGGGGAGAAAAACTGTTTTTT	CSAWTGGEKLFF
TRBD2	NA	TRBJ2-7	TRBV7-9	TGTGCCAGCACCGATTGGCAGGGAGGGTACGAGCAGTACTTC	CASTDWQGGYEQYF
NA	NA	TRBJ1-4	TRBV14	TGTGCCAGCAGCCGACAGGTTTTTGAAAAACTGTTTTTT	CASSRQVFEKLFF
NA	once	TRBJ1-3	TRBV30	TGTGCCTGGAGTTCGGGGGACTACGGTGGAAACACCATATATTTT	CAWSSGDYGGNTIYF
NA	few	TRBJ2-7	TRBV5-5	TGTGCCAGCAGCGTTCAGTCTTACGAGCAGTACTTC	CASSVQSYEQYF
TRBD1	NA	TRBJ2-7	TRBV27	TGTGCCAGCAGTCCTTGGTGGCAGGGGGCGGGCGAGCAGTACTTC	CASSPWWQGAGEQYF
NA	NA	TRBJ1-6	TRBV7-2	TGTGCCAGCAGCTTTCCCCCTAGAGGGGGGGCTTCACCCCTCCACTTT	CASSFPPRGGASPLHF
TRBD2	NA	TRBJ2-1	TRBV12-5	TGTGCTAGTGGCGCCGGGACTAGCAGACACAATGAGCAGTTCTTC	CASGAGTSRHNEQFF
NA	NA	TRBJ2-5	TRBV5-6	TGTGCCAGCAGCAGCGCAAGGGGGGAGACCCAGTACTTC	CASSSARGETQYF
NA	NA	TRBJ1-1	TRBV12-3/TRBV12-4	TGTGCCAGCACCCTCAGTATGAACACTGAAGCTTTCTTT	CASTLSMNTEAFF
TRBD1	NA	TRBJ1-2	TRBV3-1/TRBV3-2	TGTGCCAGCAGCTATGGGACAGGCTCTAACTATGGCTACACCTTC	CASSYGTGSNYGYTF
TRBD2	NA	TRBJ2-5	TRBV28	TGTGCCAGCAGCCCCCGACTAGCGGGGGTACAAGAGACCCAGTACTTC	CASSPRLAGVQETQYF
NA	few	TRBJ1-6	TRBV28	TGTGCCAGCAACAGGGTCACCGATTCACCCCTCCACTTT	CASNRVTDSPLHF
TRBD1	NA	TRBJ2-1	TRBV7-2	TGTGCCAGCACCGGGACAGGGTGGAATGAGCAGTTCTTC	CASTGTGWNEQFF
TRBD1	NA	TRBJ1-2	TRBV2	TGTGCCAGCAGTGCTTTGGACAGGGGGCCGGGGGGGTATGGCTACACCTTC	CASSALDRGPGGYGYTF
TRBD1	NA	TRBJ2-2	TRBV7-7	TGTGCTAGCAGCCCGGGGACAGGGCTTCCCGGGGAGCTGTTTTTT	CASSPGTGLPGELFF
NA	NA	TRBJ1-4	TRBV5-1	TGCGCCAGCAGCTCGGGACTCAAGGGCATAACTAATGAAAAACTGTTTTTT	CASSSGLKGITNEKLFF
NA	NA	TRBJ1-1	TRBV6-5	TGTGCCAGCAGCTCTGGAGCGATCACTGAAGCTTTCTTT	CASSSGAITEAFF
TRBD1	NA	TRBJ2-7	TRBV25-1	TGTGCCAGCAGTGGACAGGGAACCTACGAGCAGTACTTC	CASSGQGTYEQYF
NA	NA	TRBJ1-5	TRBV18	TGTGCCAGCTCACCTCGGCGGGCGGACTCCATGCAGCCCCAGCATTTT	CASSPRRADSMQPQHF
TRBD2	NA	TRBJ2-5	TRBV30	TGTGCCTGGAGTGTCGGGGGGGGTGGAAAGACCCAGTACTTC	CAWSVGGGGKTQYF
TRBD1	NA	TRBJ1-1	TRBV7-8	TGTGCCAGCAGCTGGGGGACAGTGAACACTGAAGCTTTCTTT	CASSWGTVNTEAFF
NA	NA	TRBJ2-1	TRBV20-1	TGCAGTGCTAGTCAGGGGGGTAGGAATGAGCAGTTCTTC	CSASQGGRNEQFF
NA	NA	TRBJ2-2	TRBV19	TGTGCCAGTAGTATAGAGCAGGACACCGGGGAGCTGTTTTTT	CASSIEQDTGELFF
TRBD2	NA	TRBJ2-2	TRBV19	TGTGCCAGTAGTATACGGGGACTAGCGGGGGGGAACACCGGGGAGCTGTTTTTT	CASSIRGLAGGNTGELFF
NA	NA	TRBJ1-5	TRBV10-3	TGTGCCATCAGTGAGTCGATAGGGGTCGGCCAGCCCCAGCATTTT	CAISESIGVGQPQHF
TRBD1	NA	TRBJ1-6	TRBV7-2	TGTGCCAGCAGCTTAATTGGGACAGGGGTATCACCCCTCCACTTT	CASSLIGTGVSPLHF
NA	NA	TRBJ1-3	TRBV5-4	TGTGCCAGCAGCTTGGCACAGTCCCAGGGGCCCTCTGGAAACACCATATATTTT	CASSLAQSQGPSGNTIYF
NA	once	TRBJ2-7	TRBV5-4	TGTGCCAGCAGCTTCGGGGGGCCTGGAGGCGAGCAGTACTTC	CASSFGGPGGEQYF